These 3 T cell receptor beta chains were sequenced from one sample in a study of blood T cell repertoires in COVID-19 (dated by TCRdb to the early 2020s). Library construction relied on the immunoSEQ multiplex PCR assay. Drawn from immuneACCESS, this table holds only the in-frame rearrangements with V and J called that TCRdb kept. Clones are partly lost; checked studies trace under half to an unresolved V gene and leave the rest unexplained. This sample is represented by under 300,000 clones; approximately 87% of them were singletons. 6.2% of the sample is in the top ten clones. Sequenced input: peripheral blood. The source is a man between 60 and 75 years old with acute or convalescent COVID-19.

This clone was seen only a few times. The chain combines TRBV30 with TRBJ1-4; the D gene is possibly TRBD1 (5 bases). Germline assignment: CDR1 GTSNPN and CDR2 SVGIG (reference sequence). CDR3 length: 13 amino acids. V was shortened by 0 bases and J by 6 bases, with 8 bases between the two germline ends. CDR3 coding DNA: TGTGCCTGGAGTGTAAGGGGCGATGAAAAACTGTTTTTT. Translation: CAWSVRGDEKLFF. Together with reference TRBV30 and TRBJ1-4, the CDR3 gives the full variable domain: SQTIHQWPATLVQPVGSPLSLECTVEGTSNPNLYWYRQAAGRGLQLLFYSVGIGQISSEVPQNLSASRPQDRQFILSSKKLLLSDSGFYLCAWSVRGDEKLFFGSGTQLSVL.

This chain uses TRBV9 with TRBJ1-2, with D uncertain. The CDR3 is 14 residues long. Trimming pared 0 bases from V and 0 bases from J, leaving 6 bases between. Per the germline V gene, CDR1 is SGDLS and CDR2 is YYNGEE. The CDR3 DNA reads as TGTGCCAGCAGCGTAGATACAGCTAACTATGGCTACACCTTC. It translates to CASSVDTANYGYTF.

CDR3 in amino acids: CASSQRTGSTEAFF. The CDR3 bases are TGCGCCAGCAGCCAACGGACGGGGTCCACTGAAGCTTTCTTT. This chain connects TRBV4-1 to TRBJ1-1; no clear D gene. V gave up 2 bases and J gave up 4 bases, with 11 bases separating them. The CDR3 consists of 14 residues. Germline V lookup: CDR1 MGHRA, CDR2 YSYEKL.